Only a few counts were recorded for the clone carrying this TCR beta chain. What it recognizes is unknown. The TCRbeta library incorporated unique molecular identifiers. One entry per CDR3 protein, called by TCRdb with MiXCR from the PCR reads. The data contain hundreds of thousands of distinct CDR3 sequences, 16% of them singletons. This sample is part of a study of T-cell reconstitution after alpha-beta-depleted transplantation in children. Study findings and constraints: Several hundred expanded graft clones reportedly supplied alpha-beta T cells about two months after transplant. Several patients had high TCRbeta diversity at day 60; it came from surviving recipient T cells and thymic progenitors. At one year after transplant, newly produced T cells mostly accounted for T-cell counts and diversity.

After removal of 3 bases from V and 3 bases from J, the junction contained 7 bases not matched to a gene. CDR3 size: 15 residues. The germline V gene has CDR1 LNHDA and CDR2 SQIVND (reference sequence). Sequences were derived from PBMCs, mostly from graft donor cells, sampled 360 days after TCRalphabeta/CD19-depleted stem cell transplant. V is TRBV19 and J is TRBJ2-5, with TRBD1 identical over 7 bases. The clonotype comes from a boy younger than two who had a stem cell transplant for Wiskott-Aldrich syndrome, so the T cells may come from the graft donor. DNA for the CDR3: TGTGCCAGTAGTATTTTGGGGCAGGGGGAAGAGACCCAGTACTTC. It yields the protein CASSILGQGEETQYF.